This paragraph reports one T cell receptor (beta chain). What it binds is unknown. Germline CDR1 is MNHNY and CDR2 is SVGAGI (reference sequence). The J segment lost 1 base and the V segment lost 6 bases, leaving 5 bases of the junction unmatched. The CDR3 loop spans 15 amino acids. The data are from a study of cytomegalovirus exposure and HLA in healthy donors. Regarding the study as a whole: Later, TCR association rates were found to vary by HLA locus, highest for DRB1 and lowest for HLA-C. Productive status was seen about 90% or about 30% of the time for most TCR beta V segments in an earlier analysis.

Researchers ran the PCR with 60 Vbeta and 13 Jbeta primers. TCRdb's table, derived via immunoSEQ multiplex PCR, lists solely in-frame clones and lacks some. The data contain roughly 80,000 clones, roughly 79% of them singletons. Sequences were obtained from PBMCs. The origin of this receptor is a young woman in good health and CMV-seronegative. The genes are TRBV6-6 and TRBJ2-5; 10 nucleotides agree with TRBD1. DNA of the CDR3: TGTGCCAGCAGGGGGGGGGACAGGGGCCAAGAGACCCAGTACTTC. Translated, it gives CASRGGDRGQETQYF.